The clone carrying this T cell receptor beta chain is medium-sized within its sample. What it binds is unknown. Blood genomic DNA input for TRB amplification was roughly 230-550 ng. Multiplex PCR with BIOMED2 TRB-A/B primer pools amplified TRB rearrangements. MiXCR, run by TCRdb on the multiplex PCR reads, gives a single entry per CDR3 protein. Counted here are about 18,000 distinct CDR3 sequences, 35% to 40% occurring once; the ten biggest clones make up 15% to 20%. This sample stems from a study of T and B cells in COVID-19 patients. This CDR3 is built from 13 residues. Trimming took 8 bases from V and 0 from J; bases not matched to a gene: 7. Germline assignment: CDR1 SQVTM and CDR2 ANQGSEA. Study-wide results and limits: Sorted SARS-CoV-2-responsive or tetramer+ T cells and CD4+, regulatory and CD8+ subsets were not yet sequenced.

The TCR originated in a human donor with active COVID-19. Sequencing was done on a sample of blood. The chain joins TRBV29-1 to TRBJ2-7, with 7 bases fitting TRBD1. CDR3 in amino acids: CSTRQGGSYEQYF. CDR3 nucleotides: TGCAGCACCCGACAGGGCGGCTCCTACGAGCAGTACTTC.